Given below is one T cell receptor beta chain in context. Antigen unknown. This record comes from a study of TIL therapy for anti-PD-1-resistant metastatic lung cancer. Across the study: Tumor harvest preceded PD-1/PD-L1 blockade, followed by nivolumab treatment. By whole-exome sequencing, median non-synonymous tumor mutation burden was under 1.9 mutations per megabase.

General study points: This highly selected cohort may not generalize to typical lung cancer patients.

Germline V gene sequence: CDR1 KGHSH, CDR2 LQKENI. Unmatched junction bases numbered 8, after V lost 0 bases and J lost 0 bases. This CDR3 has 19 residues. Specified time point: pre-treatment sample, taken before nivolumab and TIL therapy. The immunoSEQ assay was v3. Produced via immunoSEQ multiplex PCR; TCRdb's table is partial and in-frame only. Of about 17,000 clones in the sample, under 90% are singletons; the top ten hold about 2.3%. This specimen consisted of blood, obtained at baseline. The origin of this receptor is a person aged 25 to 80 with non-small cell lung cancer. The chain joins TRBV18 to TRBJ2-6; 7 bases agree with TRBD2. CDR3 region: CASSPPIGLGGSGANVLTF. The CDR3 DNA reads TGTGCCAGCTCACCACCGATCGGACTAGGAGGCTCTGGGGCCAACGTCCTGACTTTC.